A single sample gave rise to the 19 T cell receptor beta chains below, sequenced in a study of CD8+ T cells in alopecia areata. RNA extraction and reverse transcription yielded cDNA as sequencing template. Clones were sequenced by immunoSEQ multiplex PCR, and TCRdb holds only the in-frame ones, with some missing. Among more than 90,000 clones listed, about 61% were seen once. Sequencing was performed on CD4+ T cells sorted from blood. The receptors here all came from a human donor in good health.

The chain uses TRBV7-9 and TRBJ1-2, with D perhaps TRBD1 (5 bases). Germline V gene data show CDR1 as SEHNR and CDR2 as FQNEAQ (reference sequence). V lost 1 base, J lost 8 bases, and 14 bases lay in between. CDR3 length: 14 residues. CDR3 coding DNA: TGTGCCAGCAGCTTAGAAGGGAGACAGACGGGCTACACCTTC. Residues: CASSLEGRQTGYTF.

The chain carries TRBV27 and TRBJ2-2; tentatively, D is TRBD2 (8 bases). The V end was cut by 7 bases, the J end by 2 bases, with 17 bases between. Germline loops: CDR1 MNHEY, CDR2 SMNVEV (reference sequence). This CDR3 has 16 amino acids. CDR3 nucleotides: TGTGCCAGCACCGGGGGGGACAGTCGAAACACCGGGGAGCTGTTTTTT. Translation: CASTGGDSRNTGELFF.

The chain has TRBV27 and TRBJ1-5, with D possibly TRBD1 on 6 matching bases. Germline loops: CDR1 MNHEY, CDR2 SMNVEV (reference sequence). Trimming took off 6 bases at V and 0 bases at J, with 18 bases between the two ends. The CDR3 totals 17 residues. In nucleotides, the CDR3 is TGTGCCAGCAGGCTACAGGGAAACTTGTATAGCAATCAGCCCCAGCATTTT. The encoded protein is CASRLQGNLYSNQPQHF.

The rearrangement links TRBV27 to TRBJ1-2, with TRBD1 as a possible D gene (6 bases). This CDR3 is 12 amino acids long. Germline CDR1 reads MNHEY; CDR2 reads SMNVEV (reference sequence). V lost 2 bases, J lost 6 bases, and 7 bases lay in between. The CDR3 DNA is TGTGCCAGCAGTTTAGCAGGGGATGGCTACACCTTC. Its translation is CASSLAGDGYTF.

The J gene is TRBJ2-3, the V gene TRBV5-1; D perhaps matches TRBD2 (5 bases). The germline V gene encodes CDR1 SGHRS and CDR2 YFSETQ. The CDR3 consists of 17 residues. Trimming left V 0 bases short and J 0 bases short, with 14 bases between. This CDR3 reads CASSLARGLSSTDTQYF. The CDR3 DNA sequence: TGCGCCAGCAGCTTGGCCCGCGGGCTTAGTAGCACAGATACGCAGTATTTT. Full variable domain (outside the CDR3, taken from reference TRBV5-1 and TRBJ2-3): KAGVTQTPRYLIKTRGQQVTLSCSPISGHRSVSWYQQTPGQGLQFLFEYFSETQRNKGNFPGRFSGRQFSNSRSEMNVSTLELGDSALYLCASSLARGLSSTDTQYFGPGTRLTVL.

CDR3 sequence: CATSRDTGAVVQPQHF. The CDR3 nucleotides read TGTGCCACCAGCAGGGATACAGGGGCGGTCGTTCAGCCCCAGCATTTT. V is TRBV15 and J is TRBJ1-5; 7 positions match TRBD1. Germline loops: CDR1 LNHNV, CDR2 YYDKDF (reference sequence). The CDR3 consists of 16 residues. After removal of 3 bases from V and 6 bases from J, the junction contained 11 bases not matched to a gene.

About this clone itself: Compared with germline, one end of the junction differs, possibly owing to a read error. The chain joins TRBV13 to TRBJ1-4; D gene unclear. The CDR3 is 13 residues long. CDR1 is PRHDT, CDR2 FYEKMQ, per germline (reference sequence). This CDR3 is CASSGGAGIPITF. The CDR3 DNA is TGTGCCAGCAGTGGAGGAGCCGGGATCCCCATAACCTTT.

The chain recombines TRBV10-2 with TRBJ2-7; the D call may be TRBD1 or TRBD2 (5 bases each). The CDR3 extends over 16 amino acids. The V gene's germline CDR1 is WSHSY and CDR2 SAAADI. V was trimmed by 3 bases and J by 4 bases, leaving 19 bases between them. The CDR3 here is CASSELPTRDRYEQYF. The CDR3 DNA reads TGCGCCAGCAGTGAACTCCCGACCAGGGACCGATACGAGCAGTACTTC.

V is TRBV4-1 and J is TRBJ1-1; 8 bases fit TRBD1. J lost 2 bases, V lost 3 bases, and 5 bases had no gene match. The CDR3 is 15 residues long. In germline, CDR1 is MGHRA, CDR2 YSYEKL. The CDR3 here is CASSHVGQGNTEAFF. DNA of the CDR3: TGCGCCAGCAGCCATGTTGGACAGGGCAACACTGAAGCTTTCTTT.

The J gene is TRBJ2-7, the V gene TRBV30; no firm D call. CDR1 is GTSNPN, CDR2 SVGIG, per germline (reference sequence). The CDR3 runs 15 residues. V dropped 3 bases and J dropped 5 bases, with 20 bases sitting between them. This chain's CDR3 is CAWRDPGPHGHEQYF. The DNA for the CDR3 is TGTGCCTGGAGGGACCCGGGTCCACACGGCCACGAGCAGTACTTC.

The rearrangement links TRBV6-6 to TRBJ2-7; D remains unclear. Germline assignment: CDR1 MNHNY and CDR2 SVGAGI (reference sequence). Trimming left V 1 base short and J 5 bases short, with 12 bases between. This CDR3 is 14 amino acids long. The CDR3 DNA is TGTGCCAGCAGTTACTTGATGACGGCTGACGAGCAGTACTTC. Translation gives CASSYLMTADEQYF.

This clone was detected a few times. V is TRBV7-9 and J is TRBJ2-3; D is undetermined. Deletions cut 2 bases from V and 6 bases from J, with 6 bases between. Germline loops: CDR1 SEHNR, CDR2 FQNEAQ (reference sequence). CDR3 length: 12 residues. The CDR3 coding sequence is TGTGCCAGCAGCTTATCTCCCGATACGCAGTATTTT. Translating gives CASSLSPDTQYF.

The chain employs TRBV20-1 and TRBJ1-2; D ambiguous. The CDR3 consists of 10 residues. Trimming removed 6 bases from V and 8 bases from J, with 10 bases in between. Germline V gene data show CDR1 as DFQATT and CDR2 as SNEGSKA (reference sequence). CDR3 sequence: CSAVGSGYTF. CDR3 in DNA: TGCAGTGCCGTAGGGTCCGGCTACACCTTC.

The gene calls are TRBV18 and TRBJ1-1; D not resolved. This CDR3 is built from 14 residues. Trimming shortened V by 3 bases and J by 0 bases, and 8 bases separated the two germline ends. The germline V gene has CDR1 KGHSH and CDR2 LQKENI. CDR3 in amino acids: CASSPGSMNTEAFF. The DNA of the CDR3 is TGTGCCAGCTCACCGGGCAGCATGAACACTGAAGCTTTCTTT.

This chain joins TRBV4-1 and TRBJ1-2, with D possibly TRBD1 on 5 matching bases. This CDR3 has 14 residues. Per germline, CDR1 MGHRA and CDR2 YSYEKL. V was trimmed by 0 bases and J by 3 bases, leaving 8 bases between them. CDR3 residues: CASSQDSGYYGYTF. The DNA of the CDR3 is TGCGCCAGCAGCCAAGACTCAGGGTACTATGGCTACACCTTC.

V gene TRBV2 combines with J gene TRBJ1-5; no firm D call. Trimming stripped 5 bases from V and 4 bases from J, with 9 bases between. CDR1 and CDR2 from the germline V gene are SNHLY and FYNNEI. This CDR3 is 13 amino acids long. As DNA, the CDR3 is TGTGCCAGCAGTCCCGACGGGAATCAGCCCCAGCATTTT. This encodes CASSPDGNQPQHF.

This clone was counted a few times. The chain employs TRBV6-5 and TRBJ1-1, with D unclear. Germline CDR1 MNHEY, CDR2 SVGAGI. This CDR3 is 12 amino acids long. V lost 6 bases to trimming and J lost 1 base, with 6 bases between them. The CDR3 protein is CASSRRNTEAFF. For the CDR3, the DNA is TGTGCCAGCAGCCGTAGGAACACTGAAGCTTTCTTT.

This clone was counted a single time. The chain couples TRBV29-1 to TRBJ1-1; D remains ambiguous. The CDR3 totals 13 residues. Germline V gene sequence: CDR1 SQVTM, CDR2 ANQGSEA. Trimming took 5 bases from V and 0 from J, leaving 10 bases between them. The CDR3: CSVRFAVNTEAFF. CDR3 sequence (DNA): TGCAGCGTTCGATTTGCGGTGAACACTGAAGCTTTCTTT.

This clone was seen a single time. This chain uses TRBV7-2 with TRBJ2-1; 10 nucleotides align to TRBD2. Trimming removed 5 bases from V and 5 bases from J; junction bases left unmatched: 12. CDR3 length: 17 residues. Germline CDR1 SGHTA, CDR2 FQGNSA. The CDR3 bases are TGTGCCAGCAGCCTCTCACCAAGCGGGGGGGCACACAATGAGCAGTTCTTC. It yields the protein CASSLSPSGGAHNEQFF.